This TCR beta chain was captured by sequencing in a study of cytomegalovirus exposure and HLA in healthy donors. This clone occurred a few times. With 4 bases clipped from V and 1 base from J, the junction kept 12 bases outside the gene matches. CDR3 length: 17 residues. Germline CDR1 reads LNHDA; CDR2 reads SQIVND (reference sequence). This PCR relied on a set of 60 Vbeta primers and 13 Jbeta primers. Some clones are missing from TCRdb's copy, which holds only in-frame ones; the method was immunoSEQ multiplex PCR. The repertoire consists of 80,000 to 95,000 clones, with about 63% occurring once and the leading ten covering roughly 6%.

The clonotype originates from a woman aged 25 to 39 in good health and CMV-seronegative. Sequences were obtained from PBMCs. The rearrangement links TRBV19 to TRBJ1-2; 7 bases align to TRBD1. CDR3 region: CASSNRDSGGVNYGYTF. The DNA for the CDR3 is TGTGCCAGTAGTAACCGGGACAGCGGAGGGGTTAACTATGGCTACACCTTC.